This entry lists 8 T cell receptor beta chains sequenced from one sample in a study of cytomegalovirus exposure and HLA in healthy donors. Both 60 Vbeta primers and 13 Jbeta primers went into the PCR. The data were produced by immunoSEQ multiplex PCR, yet TCRdb's version contains in-frame clones alone and is incomplete. The repertoire consists of around 100,000 clones, with 80% to 90% occurring once and the leading ten covering 3% to 4%. The sequencing sample was made of PBMCs. The source of these receptors is a man aged 25-45 years in good health and CMV-seropositive.

The rearrangement joins TRBV5-1 to TRBJ2-1; D is unclear. The ends were cut back, 1 base at V and 2 bases at J, with 13 bases in the middle. The CDR3 sequence is 16 residues long. CDR1 SGHRS and CDR2 YFSETQ come from the germline V gene. The CDR3 DNA sequence: TGCGCCAGCAGCTTGTTGGGCGAAAGGCCCTACAATGAGCAGTTCTTC. Its protein product is CASSLLGERPYNEQFF.

The V call is TRBV15, the J call TRBJ1-2, with D perhaps TRBD1 (6 bases). V lost 1 base and J lost 3, with 21 bases in between. CDR3 size: 18 residues. Germline V gives CDR1 LNHNV, CDR2 YYDKDF (reference sequence). The DNA for the CDR3 is TGTGCCACCAGCAGAGGGGACAAGCGAGGAAGGCACCACTATGGCTACACCTTC. Translated: CATSRGDKRGRHHYGYTF.

Here the CDR3 reads CASSLSWGVYNEQFF. The CDR3 region has the DNA TGTGCCAGCAGCCTAAGCTGGGGGGTATACAATGAGCAGTTCTTC. V gene TRBV7-2 combines with J gene TRBJ2-1, with D perhaps TRBD2 (6 bases). Germline loops: CDR1 SGHTA, CDR2 FQGNSA. V was trimmed by 5 bases and J by 4 bases, leaving 15 bases between them. The CDR3 length is 15 residues.

The rearrangement links TRBV27 to TRBJ2-7; TRBD1 agrees at 10 bases. The junction had 10 bases not matched to a gene; V was cut back by 6 bases and J by 5 bases. The germline V gene has CDR1 MNHEY and CDR2 SMNVEV (reference sequence). The CDR3 extends over 15 amino acids. The CDR3 region has the DNA TGTGCCAGCAGCCACCCGGGACAGGGGACACACGAGCAGTACTTC. Translated, it gives CASSHPGQGTHEQYF.

The rearrangement joins TRBV6-1 to TRBJ2-3; TRBD2 matches at 8 bases. The CDR3 has 15 residues. V gave up 6 bases and J gave up 4 bases; unmatched junction bases: 9. Germline-derived CDR1 and CDR2 are MNHNS and SASEGT. CDR3 region: CASRESGSVSDTQYF. The CDR3 DNA reads TGTGCCAGCAGGGAGAGCGGGAGCGTTTCAGATACGCAGTATTTT.

V gene TRBV7-8 combines with J gene TRBJ1-3; D gene uncertain. This CDR3 region has 17 residues. The germline gives CDR1 SGHVS, CDR2 FQNEAQ. Trimming cost V 5 bases and J 0 bases, with 17 bases left between them. The DNA for the CDR3 is TGTGCCAGCAGCGTTTATAGAGGAGGGATCTCTGGAAACACCATATATTTT. Amino acids: CASSVYRGGISGNTIYF.

This chain uses TRBV30 with TRBJ1-5, with 7 bases aligning to TRBD1. The CDR3 covers 14 residues. CDR1 and CDR2 (germline): GTSNPN, SVGIG (reference sequence). V gave up 1 base and J gave up 6 bases; unmatched junction bases: 6. The chain's CDR3 is CAWSGQGSGQPQHF. In DNA form, the CDR3 reads TGTGCCTGGAGTGGACAGGGATCCGGTCAGCCCCAGCATTTT.

The gene calls are TRBV7-8 and TRBJ2-1; D possibly corresponds to TRBD1 (6 bases). Germline-derived CDR1 and CDR2 are SGHVS and FQNEAQ. The germline V and J ends were trimmed by 1 base and 0 bases, with 10 bases remaining between them. The CDR3 totals 16 residues. CDR3 sequence (DNA): TGTGCCAGCAGCTTAGTACAGGGAAGCTCCTACAATGAGCAGTTCTTC. It codes for CASSLVQGSSYNEQFF.